Listed below are T cell receptor beta chains from one sample, sequenced in a study of T cell changes during pregnancy in multiple sclerosis. Sequenced by immunoSEQ multiplex PCR; TCRdb stores in-frame clones only, minus some. The sample has approximately 85,000 clones, just over 90% seen once; the top ten hold 2.5% to 3%. The starting material was peripheral blood, obtained in the first trimester of pregnancy. The receptors were gathered from a female donor with multiple sclerosis, enrolled in a pregnancy study. The conserved cysteine and the conserved F or W are not part of the CDR3 here.

V,J,CDR3
TRBV5-1,TRBJ1-2,ASSRSSGVYT
TRBV30,TRBJ2-7,AWSVAAGRSYEQY
TRBV9,TRBJ2-1,ASSAETGGVNEQF
TRBV7-2,TRBJ2-1,ASSLGRFDNEQF
TRBV25-1,TRBJ2-1,ASSPRQGRTPHNEQF
TRBV9,TRBJ2-1,ASSVELADNEQF
TRBV7-9,TRBJ2-7,ASSLVVGRSYEQY
TRBV2,TRBJ2-2,ASSGQGLETGELF
TRBV27,TRBJ1-2,ASSPRGARANYGYT
TRBV27,TRBJ2-7,ASSWDRGAYEQY
TRBV7-8,TRBJ1-2,ASSRRDRVDNYGYT
TRBV21-1,TRBJ2-7,ASSKEDGTGGHYEQY
TRBV6-5,TRBJ1-1,AVRKGGGTEAF